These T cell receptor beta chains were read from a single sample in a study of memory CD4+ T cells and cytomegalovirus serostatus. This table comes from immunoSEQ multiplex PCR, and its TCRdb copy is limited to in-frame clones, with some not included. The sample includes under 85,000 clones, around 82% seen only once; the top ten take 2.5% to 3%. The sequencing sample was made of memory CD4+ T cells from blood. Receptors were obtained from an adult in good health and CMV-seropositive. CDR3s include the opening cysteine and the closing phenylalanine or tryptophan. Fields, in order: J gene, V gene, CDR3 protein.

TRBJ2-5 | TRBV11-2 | CASSLNVAGQPQETQYF
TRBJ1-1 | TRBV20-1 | CSAGSNTEAFF
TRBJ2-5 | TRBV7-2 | CASSLAGGQETQYF
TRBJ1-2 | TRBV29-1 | CSVEVAYGYTF
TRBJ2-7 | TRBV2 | CASSDDGQRSYEQYF
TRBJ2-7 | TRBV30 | CAWSVLAGGLNEQYF
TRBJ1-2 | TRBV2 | CASSEGSRNGYTF
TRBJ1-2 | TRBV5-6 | CASSLAGGGGYTF
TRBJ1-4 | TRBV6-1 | CASNPAGDEKLFF
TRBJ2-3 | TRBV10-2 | CASSESNRFHSTDTQYF
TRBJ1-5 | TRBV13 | CASSLSASNQPQHF
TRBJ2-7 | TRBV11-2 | CASSLERPSYEQYF
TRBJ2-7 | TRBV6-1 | CASRNTGTPEQYF
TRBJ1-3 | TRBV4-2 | CASSQDRDRGNTIYF
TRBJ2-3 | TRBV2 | CASMSGSSGTDTQYF
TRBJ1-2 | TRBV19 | CASRNPGQYYYGYTF
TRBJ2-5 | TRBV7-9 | CASSLAMDGRRETQYF
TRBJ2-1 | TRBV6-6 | CASSPAGRYEQFF
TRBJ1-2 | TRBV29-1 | CSVEQNSYTF
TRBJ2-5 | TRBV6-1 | CASQASGGWETQYF
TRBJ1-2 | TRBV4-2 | CASSQDPRGKYGYTF
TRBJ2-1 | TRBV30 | CAWSQPGTGTHNEQFF
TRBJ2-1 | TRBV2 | CASSESGHPYNEQFF
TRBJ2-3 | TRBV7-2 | CASSLAGERTDTQYF
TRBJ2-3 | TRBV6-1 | CASDLLSVQYF
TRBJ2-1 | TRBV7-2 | CASSPRGYNEQFF
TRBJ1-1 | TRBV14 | CASSQDRQGAKQAFF
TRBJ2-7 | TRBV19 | CASSKKGQGDYEQYF
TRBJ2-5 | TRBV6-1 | CASSEAGGGWETQYF
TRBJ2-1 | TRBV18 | CASSPGQSINEQFF
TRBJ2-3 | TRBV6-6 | CASSRQGRRDTQYF
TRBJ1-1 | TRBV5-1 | CASSIDGTPNTEAFF
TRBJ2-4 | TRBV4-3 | CASSQDRLFGDVKNIQYF
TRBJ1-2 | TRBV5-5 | CASSLEGNGYTF
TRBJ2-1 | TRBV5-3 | CARSPLKETSAQASYNEQFF
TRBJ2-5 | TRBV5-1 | CASSRNTGSQETQYF
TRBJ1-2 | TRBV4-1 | CASSPRDRGRGYGYTF
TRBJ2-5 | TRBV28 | CASSLSLPSETQYF
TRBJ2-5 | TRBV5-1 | CASRTGVSGETQYF
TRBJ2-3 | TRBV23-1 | CASRRLAGDQDTQYF
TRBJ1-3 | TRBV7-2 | CASSLDDGNTIYF